This T cell receptor beta chain was captured in a study of blood T cell repertoires in COVID-19. Generated by immunoSEQ multiplex PCR, the TCRdb table keeps only in-frame clones and is missing some. The sample carries 210,000 or so clones, 88% recorded once. Trimming left V 3 bases short and J 7 bases short, with 9 bases between. The CDR3 sequence is 12 residues long. The study recruited exposed participants who had met a COVID-19 case within 2 weeks before entry. The sequenced material came from PBMCs or T cells enriched from blood (not recorded which). This receptor was obtained from a woman aged 25 to 39 who had been exposed to COVID-19. The chain is built from TRBV12-3 or TRBV12-4 and TRBJ1-1; TRBD1 might be the D (6 bases). Here the CDR3 reads CASSLLRGEAFF. CDR3 sequence (DNA): TGTGCCAGCAGTTTGCTCAGGGGTGAAGCTTTCTTT.